This T cell receptor (beta chain) was sequenced in a study of T cell repertoires in cytomegalovirus infection. Regarding the study as a whole: Ex vivo responses were dominated by HLA-C-restricted CMV-specific TCR beta clonotypes.

This clonotype was seen a handful of times. Its antigen is still unknown. TCRdb analysed the reads with MiXCR anew, one entry per CDR3 protein. The sample shows 490,000 or so distinct CDR3 sequences, 11% of them seen only once. Trimming took 4 bases from V and 6 from J; bases not matched to a gene: 4. The CDR3 sequence is 14 residues long. Germline CDR1 LGHDT, CDR2 YNNKEL (reference sequence). V gene TRBV3-1 combines with J gene TRBJ1-4; 8 nucleotides agree with TRBD1. Material for sequencing was PBMCs. The sequence was collected from a human donor in good health (CMV status not recorded). Some clones in this sample may be carry-over from other donors' samples. For the CDR3, the DNA is TGTGCCAGCAGCCCGACAGGGGTTGATGAAAAACTGTTTTTT. The encoded protein is CASSPTGVDEKLFF.